This paragraph covers one T cell receptor beta chain sequence. What it binds is not known. TCRdb's copy holds only in-frame clones and misses some; the assay was immunoSEQ multiplex PCR. This sample has 35,000 to 45,000 clones, with around 80% found just once. With V trimmed by 0 bases and J by 15 bases, 6 bases remained unmatched. The V gene's germline CDR1 is MNHEY and CDR2 SMNVEV (reference sequence). The CDR3 contains 14 residues. These data originate in a study of OX40 agonist ivuxolimab in advanced cancers. Study as a whole: The diagnoses of dose-escalation patients were hepatocellular carcinoma, melanoma, renal cell or head and neck cancer.

Findings of the study overall: More expanded clones were seen, on average, in CD8+ T cells than in CD4+. Antigens targeted by the expanded peripheral T cells were not determined.

The input for sequencing was CD4+ or CD8+ T cells sorted from blood, taken in a trial of the OX40 agonist ivuxolimab. This TCR was recovered from an adult with an advanced solid tumor such as melanoma, head and neck, liver or kidney cancer. The J gene is TRBJ2-1, the V gene TRBV27; 12 nucleotides agree with TRBD2. CDR3 nucleotides: TGTGCCAGCAGTTTATCGACTAGCGGGAGTACGCTGTTCTTC. Amino acids: CASSLSTSGSTLFF.